These 23 T cell receptor beta chains came from one sample sequenced in a study of shared clonotypes between healthy human individuals. Clones were sequenced by immunoSEQ multiplex PCR, and TCRdb holds only the in-frame ones, with some missing. The sample includes 950,000 to 1,100,000 clones, roughly 75% of them seen just once. The material sequenced was memory CD4+ T cells sorted from blood. Subset of the sample: CD45RA-negative fraction. The receptors shown here come from a man younger than 35 in good health.

This chain joins TRBV6-5 and TRBJ2-1; TRBD1 agrees at 10 bases. Per germline, CDR1 MNHEY and CDR2 SVGAGI. This CDR3 comprises 16 residues. Unmatched junction bases numbered 8, after V lost 2 bases and J lost 7 bases. The CDR3 bases are TGTGCCAGCAGTTACCGTCGGACAGGGGGTAGGAATGAGCAGTTCTTC. Amino acid sequence: CASSYRRTGGRNEQFF.

In the case of this clone: This likely stems from a read error, as it lies one base from a far larger clone. The chain recombines TRBV4-1 with TRBJ2-2, with 12 bases matching TRBD2. CDR1 is MGHRA, CDR2 YSYEKL, per germline. The CDR3 is made up of 16 amino acids. In DNA, the CDR3 is TGCGCCAGCAACCAAGAACCGGGACTAGCGGGCGGGGAGCTGTTTTTT. Amino acids: CASNQEPGLAGGELFF.

The CDR3 bases are TGTGCCAGCAGCTTACGCACAGGGATGAGCACTGAAGCTTTCTTT. It encodes CASSLRTGMSTEAFF. V usage is TRBV7-6 and J usage is TRBJ1-1; a possible D gene is TRBD1 (6 bases). V was cut by 2 bases and J by 4 bases, with 14 bases left in between. CDR3 length equals 15 residues. CDR1 is SGHVS and CDR2 is FNYEAQ in the germline V gene. Looking up the rest from reference TRBV7-6 and TRBJ1-1 gives the full variable domain: GAGVSQSPRYKVTKRGQDVALRCDPISGHVSLYWYRQALGQGPEFLTYFNYEAQQDKSGLPNDRFSAERPEGSISTLTIQRTEQRDSAMYRCASSLRTGMSTEAFFGQGTRLTVV.

V usage is TRBV5-1 and J usage is TRBJ2-1, with D perhaps TRBD2 (6 bases). In germline, CDR1 is SGHRS, CDR2 YFSETQ. The CDR3 sequence is 16 residues long. Trimming left V 1 base short and J 3 bases short, with 14 bases between. CDR3 region: CASSLFRQGGYNEQFF. The CDR3, as DNA: TGCGCCAGCAGCTTGTTTCGGCAGGGAGGCTACAATGAGCAGTTCTTC.

This clone was recorded once. The rearrangement uses TRBV25-1 and TRBJ2-7; no firm D call. The CDR3 runs to 11 residues. Deletions cut 4 bases from V and 3 bases from J, with 4 bases between. Germline values: CDR1 MGHDK, CDR2 SYGVNS. CDR3 sequence: CASSGIYEQYF. DNA for the CDR3: TGTGCCAGCAGTGGAATCTACGAGCAGTACTTC.

The J gene is TRBJ2-7, the V gene TRBV15; a possible D gene is TRBD1 (5 bases). The CDR3 sequence is 12 residues long. In germline, CDR1 is LNHNV, CDR2 YYDKDF (reference sequence). V gave up 0 bases and J gave up 10 bases, with 10 bases separating them. This chain's CDR3 is CATSRDVQAQYF. The CDR3 DNA reads as TGTGCCACCAGCAGAGATGTACAGGCCCAGTACTTC.

The gene calls are TRBV6-5 and TRBJ1-2; D gene uncertain. CDR1 and CDR2 from the germline V gene are MNHEY and SVGAGI. The CDR3 sequence is 14 residues long. The ends were cut back, 6 bases at V and 0 bases at J, with 11 bases in the middle. CDR3 sequence: CASRPSLANYGYTF. The CDR3 DNA sequence: TGTGCCAGCAGGCCGAGTTTAGCTAACTATGGCTACACCTTC.

The rearrangement uses TRBV5-6 and TRBJ1-2; D is undetermined. The V and J ends lost 6 bases and 0 bases respectively, with 12 bases between them. CDR3 length equals 14 residues. Germline CDR1 is SGHDT and CDR2 is YYEEEE. The CDR3 sequence is CASTAGSTNYGYTF. The CDR3 coding sequence is TGTGCCAGCACTGCCGGCAGCACTAACTATGGCTACACCTTC.

In DNA, the CDR3 is TGTGCCTGGAGTGAAGGGACCAAAGCTTTCTTT. This codes for CAWSEGTKAFF. The V and J genes are TRBV30 and TRBJ1-1, with D maybe TRBD1 (5 bases). Trimming stripped 1 base from V and 9 bases from J, with 9 bases between. Germline CDR1 and CDR2: GTSNPN and SVGIG (reference sequence). The CDR3 totals 11 residues.

The chain is built from TRBV25-1 and TRBJ1-1; tentatively, D is TRBD1 (6 bases). The CDR3 has 14 amino acids. Per the germline V gene, CDR1 is MGHDK and CDR2 is SYGVNS. V was trimmed by 7 bases and J by 11 bases, leaving 23 bases between them. The CDR3 is CASNPAGGGRGAFF. The CDR3 DNA reads TGTGCCAGCAATCCGGCGGGGGGCGGTCGCGGCGCTTTCTTT.

The rearrangement links TRBV7-6 to TRBJ1-6, with D possibly matching TRBD1 (6 bases). Germline V gene data show CDR1 as SGHVS and CDR2 as FNYEAQ. Trimming took 3 bases from V and 9 from J, leaving 15 bases between them. This CDR3 has 15 residues. DNA for the CDR3: TGTGCCAGCAGCTTTGGTGCAGGGGCCGGTTCACCCCTCCACTTT. Residues: CASSFGAGAGSPLHF.

The genes are TRBV29-1 and TRBJ2-7; D is unclear. This CDR3 contains 12 residues. CDR1 SQVTM and CDR2 ANQGSEA come from the germline V gene. V lost 4 bases and J lost 3, with 10 bases in between. DNA for the CDR3: TGCAGCGTTGTCCGGCAGAACTACGAGCAGTACTTC. Protein product: CSVVRQNYEQYF.

The CDR3 DNA reads TGTGCCAGCAGCTCCGTTAATGAAAAACTGTTTTTT. This translates into CASSSVNEKLFF. The rearrangement uses TRBV5-5 and TRBJ1-4; D is unresolved. V lost 3 bases to trimming and J lost 4 bases, with 4 bases between them. Germline lookup yields CDR1 SGHKS and CDR2 YYEKEE (reference sequence). This CDR3 is 12 amino acids long.

The J gene is TRBJ2-2, the V gene TRBV11-2; a weak D match, TRBD2 (6 bases). Germline values: CDR1 SGHAT, CDR2 FQNNGV. V was cut by 0 bases and J by 5 bases, with 13 bases left in between. This CDR3 contains 16 residues. This CDR3 is CASSLDGGKWTGELFF. Here the CDR3 DNA reads TGTGCCAGCAGCTTAGACGGGGGAAAGTGGACCGGGGAGCTGTTTTTT.

This clone occurred a few times. The chain combines TRBV19 with TRBJ1-1, with a weak D call TRBD1 (6 bases). The CDR3 has 15 amino acids. Germline CDR1 is LNHDA and CDR2 is SQIVND (reference sequence). The V end lost 6 bases, the J end lost 5 bases, and 19 bases lay between the germline ends. CDR3 nucleotides: TGTGCCAGTAGGAACTTACAGGGACGGCTGACTGAAGCTTTCTTT. Protein: CASRNLQGRLTEAFF.

The chain employs TRBV29-1 and TRBJ1-1; 8 nucleotides align to TRBD1. Germline V gene data show CDR1 as SQVTM and CDR2 as ANQGSEA. The CDR3 has 13 amino acids. V lost 6 bases to trimming and J lost 4 bases; unmatched junction nucleotides: 7. CDR3 DNA sequence: TGCAGCGTCAACAGGGGGGGTGCCACTGAAGCTTTCTTT. As protein: CSVNRGGATEAFF. Filled out from reference TRBV29-1 and TRBJ1-1, the complete variable domain reads SAVISQKPSRDICQRGTSLTIQCQVDSQVTMMFWYRQQPGQSLTLIATANQGSEATYESGFVIDKFPISRPNLTFSTLTVSNMSPEDSSIYLCSVNRGGATEAFFGQGTRLTVV.

The chain links TRBV6-1 to TRBJ2-5; weak D call: TRBD2 (5 bases). The DNA end is more similar to TRBJ2-7, so the J call may be wrong. Germline V CDR1 and CDR2: MNHNS, SASEGT. The length of the CDR3 is 12 residues. CDR3 amino acids: CASSVRGSEQYF. DNA for the CDR3: TGTGCCAGCAGTGTCCGAGGGTCCGAGCAGTACTTC.

This clone was seen just once. The CDR3 sequence is CASSQEGGTNEKLFF. The CDR3 bases are TGCGCCAGCAGCCAAGAAGGGGGGACTAATGAAAAACTGTTTTTT. The J gene is TRBJ1-4, the V gene TRBV4-1; possibly TRBD1 for D (6 bases). The CDR3 contains 15 residues. CDR1 and CDR2 (germline): MGHRA, YSYEKL. V lost 0 bases to trimming and J lost 2 bases, with 7 bases between them.

The chain is built from TRBV11-1 and TRBJ2-5; D remains ambiguous. The CDR3 is 16 amino acids. CDR1 SGHAT and CDR2 FQDESV come from the germline V gene (reference sequence). The V end was cut by 2 bases, the J end by 2 bases, with 15 bases between. CDR3 protein: CASSLLNPIPQETQYF. Here the CDR3 DNA reads TGTGCCAGCAGCTTATTGAACCCAATCCCGCAAGAGACCCAGTACTTC. The variable domain in full, with the rest retrieved from reference TRBV11-1 and TRBJ2-5, is EAEVAQSPRYKITEKSQAVAFWCDPISGHATLYWYRQILGQGPELLVQFQDESVVDDSQLPKDRFSAERLKGVDSTLKIQPAELGDSAMYLCASSLLNPIPQETQYFGPGTRLLVL.

This clone came up a few times. V is TRBV5-1 and J is TRBJ1-1, with unresolved D. The V gene lost 1 base and the J gene lost 5 bases, with 12 bases spanning the gap. The V gene's germline CDR1 is SGHRS and CDR2 YFSETQ. The length of the CDR3 is 14 residues. Here the CDR3 reads CASSLRREGTEAFF. CDR3 DNA sequence: TGCGCCAGCAGCTTGCGTAGGGAAGGGACTGAAGCTTTCTTT.

This clone has at least ten counts. The same CDR3 also results from other DNA sequences found in this sample. The V gene is TRBV2, the J gene TRBJ2-5, with unresolved D. The closer fit of TRBJ2-7 to the DNA end suggests the J call may be wrong. This CDR3 spans 14 amino acids. CDR1 is SNHLY and CDR2 is FYNNEI in the germline V gene. CDR3: CASSEAGPAYEQYF. CDR3 DNA sequence: TGTGCCAGCAGTGAAGCAGGGCCGGCCTACGAGCAGTACTTC.

The rearrangement joins TRBV9 to TRBJ1-2, with 8 nucleotides matching TRBD1. The CDR3 loop spans 14 amino acids. Germline V gene lookup returns CDR1 SGDLS and CDR2 YYNGEE. J lost 3 bases, V lost 1 base, and 2 bases had no gene match. In nucleotides, the CDR3 is TGTGCCAGCAGCGTAACGACAGGGGACTATGGCTACACCTTC. Amino acids: CASSVTTGDYGYTF.

The J gene is TRBJ2-7, the V gene TRBV7-2; tentatively, D is TRBD1 or TRBD2 (5 bases each). V was shortened by 5 bases and J by 11 bases, with 37 bases between the two germline ends. Germline CDR1 reads SGHTA; CDR2 reads FQGNSA. The CDR3 contains 19 residues. For the CDR3, the DNA is TGTGCCAGCAGCCTAGAGAGTATGGGACCCGGGCTGAACCCCCTGAGGAAGTACTTC. As protein: CASSLESMGPGLNPLRKYF.